These 30 T cell receptor beta chains share one sample of origin, sequenced in a study of tumor and adjacent non-tumor tissue in lung cancer. No cell sorting was done before RNA was extracted from the tissue. Three rounds of nested PCR, following a modified ARM-PCR protocol, produced the TCRbeta library. TCRdb redid the calling of the multiplex PCR reads with MiXCR, one entry per CDR3 protein. Here the sample spans around 70,000 distinct CDR3 sequences, around 78% being singletons. The sequencing input was lung tumor tissue. These receptors were obtained from a man aged 60-69 years with non-small cell lung cancer.

Remarks on this clonotype: Relative to the germline gene, one junction end is altered; a read error may explain this. The V and J genes are TRBV6-5 and TRBJ2-5; TRBD1 aligns across 7 bases. This CDR3 region has 14 residues. Germline loops: CDR1 MNHEY, CDR2 SVGAGI. The CDR3 region is CASSYWTGHETQYF. DNA of the CDR3: TGTGCCAGCAGTTACTGGACAGGACACGAGACACAGTACTTC.

This clonotype was detected ten times or more. The junction differs from germline at one of its ends, possibly a read error. The chain combines TRBV29-1 with TRBJ2-5, with D possibly being TRBD2 (6 bases). The germline CDR1 and CDR2 sequences are SQVTM and ANQGSEA. The CDR3 contains 15 residues. Here the CDR3 DNA reads TGCAGCGTTGATGCGCATCTAGCGAGCCAAGAGACACAGTACTTC. Its protein is CSVDAHLASQETQYF.

Points on this clonotype: The junction and the germline gene differ at one end; a read error may be behind it. The genes are TRBV6-2 or TRBV6-3 and TRBJ1-5; possible D gene TRBD1, 5 bases. Per germline, CDR1 MNHEY and CDR2 SVGEGT. This CDR3 has 13 residues. CDR3: CASSRPGTQPQHF. In nucleotides, the CDR3 is TGCGCCAGCAGTCGGCCGGGGACTCAGCCCCAGCATTTT.

Notes on this clonotype: The conserved final phenylalanine or tryptophan is absent from the CDR3, which likely points to a read error. This rearrangement joins TRBV20-1 to TRBJ2-1; 12 bases line up with TRBD2. Germline values: CDR1 DFQATT, CDR2 SNEGSKA (reference sequence). This CDR3 is built from 16 residues. The CDR3 protein is CTARGGLAGTWDEQFL. DNA for the CDR3: TGCACTGCTAGAGGTGGACTAGCGGGAACGTGGGATGAGCAGTTCCTC.

On this clonotype itself: Relative to the germline gene, one junction end is altered; a read error may explain this. The chain joins TRBV6-5 to TRBJ2-7; TRBD1 matches at 8 bases. This CDR3 spans 16 amino acids. The germline V gene encodes CDR1 MNHEY and CDR2 SVGAGI. The DNA of the CDR3 is TGTGGCAGCAAGCCTGACAGGGGCCGACAATTCTACGAGCAGTACTTC. This translates into CGSKPDRGRQFYEQYF.

On this clonotype itself: A read error may account for a junction end that differs from germline. This chain connects TRBV20-1 to TRBJ1-5; tentative D call: TRBD1 (5 bases). The CDR3 length is 16 residues. Per germline, CDR1 DFQATT and CDR2 SNEGSKA (reference sequence). CDR3 in amino acids: CSAFNQTDDSNQPQHF. DNA for the CDR3: TGCAGTGCTTTTAACCAGACAGATGATAGCAATCAGCCACAGCATTTT.

On this clonotype itself: A read error may account for a junction end that differs from germline. The chain employs TRBV11-2 and TRBJ1-1; D gene uncertain. CDR3 length: 14 residues. Germline CDR1 reads SGHAT; CDR2 reads FQNNGV. CDR3 loop: CTSSLDPRDLGAFF. CDR3 DNA: TGTACCAGCAGCTTAGACCCGAGAGACCTTGGAGCTTTCTTT.

The chain couples TRBV6-5 to TRBJ1-5; D is possibly TRBD1 (5 bases). This CDR3 has 14 amino acids. Germline CDR1 and CDR2: MNHEY and SVGAGI. The germline V and J ends were trimmed by 4 bases and 8 bases, with 15 bases remaining between them. CDR3: CASSCTTGEKPQHF. The CDR3, as DNA: TGTGCCAGCAGTTGCACGACGGGGGAGAAGCCCCAGCATTTT.

V and J are TRBV11-1 and TRBJ2-1; D call uncertain. Trimming took off 6 bases at V and 8 bases at J, with 8 bases between the two ends. CDR3 length: 11 amino acids. Germline assignment: CDR1 SGHAT and CDR2 FQDESV (reference sequence). Written as DNA, the CDR3 is TGTGCCAGCAGTCGGAGTGATGAGCAGTTCTTC. It is translated as CASSRSDEQFF.

Details on this clonotype: This could be a read error, since a much larger clone is one nucleotide away. The CDR3 DNA reads as TGTGCCAGCGGCGGCCGGACAGAGGAAGAGACCCAGTACTTC. Amino acid sequence: CASGGRTEEETQYF. The rearrangement links TRBV28 to TRBJ2-5; maybe TRBD1 (6 bases). Germline CDR1 MDHEN, CDR2 SYDVKM. Trimming removed 8 bases from V and 3 bases from J, with 16 bases in between. The CDR3 has 14 residues.

This clonotype was counted at least ten times. The CDR3 sequence is CASSFSPDNEQFF. For the CDR3, the DNA is TGCGCCAGCAGCTTTTCCCCCGACAATGAGCAGTTCTTC. This chain connects TRBV5-1 to TRBJ2-1, with no clear D. Trimming stripped 2 bases from V and 5 bases from J, with 8 bases between. The CDR3 extends over 13 amino acids. Germline V gene data show CDR1 as SGHRS and CDR2 as YFSETQ.

The J gene is TRBJ2-3, the V gene TRBV4-1, with D possibly being TRBD1 (5 bases). The V and J ends lost 5 bases and 4 bases respectively, with 13 bases between them. Germline CDR1 is MGHRA and CDR2 is YSYEKL. CDR3 length: 14 residues. CDR3 sequence (DNA): TGCGCCAGCAGCTCTAGGGGCAGCGCAGATACGCAGTATTTT. Residues: CASSSRGSADTQYF.

Points on this clonotype: At one boundary the junction diverges from the germline segment, which might be a read error. Here the CDR3 DNA reads TGCAATGCTTGTGTAGCGGGGAGCACAGATACGCAGTATTTT. This codes for CNACVAGSTDTQYF. V gene TRBV20-1 combines with J gene TRBJ2-3, with 8 bases identical to TRBD2. CDR1 is DFQATT, CDR2 SNEGSKA, per germline (reference sequence). This CDR3 spans 14 amino acids.

V and J are TRBV6-1 and TRBJ1-1, with 9 bases matching TRBD1. Per the germline V gene, CDR1 is MNHNS and CDR2 is SASEGT. V lost 6 bases and J lost 5; bases outside the gene matches: 13. The CDR3 sequence is 16 residues long. Here the CDR3 reads CASRGIGTGIATEAFF. CDR3 nucleotides: TGTGCCAGCAGAGGGATCGGGACAGGGATCGCAACTGAAGCTTTCTTT.

This clonotype was observed at least ten times. This chain joins TRBV20-1 and TRBJ1-1; D remains ambiguous. Trimming shortened V by 6 bases and J by 6 bases, and 11 bases separated the two germline ends. In germline, CDR1 is DFQATT, CDR2 SNEGSKA (reference sequence). This CDR3 region has 11 residues. The CDR3 DNA is TGCAGTGCCACCAAGGACTCTGAAGCTTTCTTT. Amino acid sequence: CSATKDSEAFF.

A word on this clonotype: The final CDR3 position lacks the conserved phenylalanine or tryptophan, pointing to a likely read error. The rearrangement joins TRBV20-1 to TRBJ1-5; 10 bases are a match to TRBD1. This CDR3 is 15 amino acids long. Germline V gene sequence: CDR1 DFQATT, CDR2 SNEGSKA (reference sequence). The CDR3 region has the DNA TGCAGAGCTATCCTGACAGGGGGCCTCCTTCAGCCCCAGCATTTG. Translation gives CRAILTGGLLQPQHL.

Concerning this clonotype itself: One junction end does not reproduce the germline sequence, and a read error may be involved. The rearrangement links TRBV29-1 to TRBJ2-5, with no clear D. CDR1 is SQVTM, CDR2 ANQGSEA, per germline. The CDR3 loop spans 14 amino acids. CDR3: CSVEHRSYQETQYF. Here the CDR3 DNA reads TGCAGTGTTGAACATCGATCTTACCAAGAGACACAGTACTTC.

As to this clonotype: A much more abundant neighbour one base away suggests this may be a read error. The chain joins TRBV30 to TRBJ1-5, with D possibly TRBD1 on 6 matching bases. This CDR3 is 12 amino acids long. Trimming stripped 8 bases from V and 8 bases from J, with 16 bases between. Germline-derived CDR1 and CDR2 are GTSNPN and SVGIG (reference sequence). The CDR3 DNA follows: TGTGCCGCAAGACAGGATGGTAAGCCCCAGCATTTT. Translation gives CAARQDGKPQHF.

Turning to this clonotype: Sequence at one end of the junction differs from germline and may be a read error. The chain carries TRBV6-1 and TRBJ2-1; D uncertain. CDR1 and CDR2 from the germline V gene are MNHNS and SASEGT. The CDR3 contains 11 residues. The CDR3 sequence is CASNAYDEQFF. CDR3 nucleotides: TGTGCCAGCAATGCGTACGATGAGCAGTTCTTT.

CDR3 loop: CASSLSGPYEQYF. The CDR3 bases are TGTGCCAGCAGCCTTAGCGGGCCGTACGAGCAGTACTTC. The chain combines TRBV7-9 with TRBJ2-7; 7 bases fit TRBD2. Germline V gene sequence: CDR1 SEHNR, CDR2 FQNEAQ (reference sequence). V shed 5 bases, J shed 4 bases, and the junction held 5 bases outside the gene matches. The CDR3 has 13 residues.

The chain couples TRBV7-2 to TRBJ2-5; unclear D gene. The CDR3 loop spans 14 amino acids. Trimming removed 5 bases from V and 0 bases from J, with 10 bases in between. The germline gives CDR1 SGHTA, CDR2 FQGNSA. The CDR3 bases are TGTGCCAGCAGCCCTGGGTCGTACCAAGAGACCCAGTACTTC. It specifies CASSPGSYQETQYF. Full variable domain (remainder filled in from reference TRBV7-2 and TRBJ2-5): GAGVSQSPSNKVTEKGKDVELRCDPISGHTALYWYRQSLGQGLEFLIYFQGNSAPDKSGLPSDRFSAERTGGSVSTLTIQRTQQEDSAVYLCASSPGSYQETQYFGPGTRLLVL.

Comments on this clonotype: The conserved closing phenylalanine or tryptophan is absent in this CDR3, likely reflecting a read error. The rearrangement joins TRBV20-1 to TRBJ1-2; 7 bases agree with TRBD1. This CDR3 has 15 residues. The V segment lost 2 bases and the J segment 3 bases; nucleotides outside the gene matches: 9. The germline V gene encodes CDR1 DFQATT and CDR2 SNEGSKA (reference sequence). This CDR3 reads CSARPADRADYGYTL. The CDR3 nucleotides are TGCAGTGCTAGACCCGCTGACAGGGCCGACTATGGCTACACCTTA.

A single count supports this clonotype. An end of the junction differs from the germline gene, which may be a read error. The chain recombines TRBV28 with TRBJ1-2; TRBD1 agrees at 7 bases. Per the germline V gene, CDR1 is MDHEN and CDR2 is SYDVKM. The CDR3 is made up of 15 amino acids. This CDR3 is CDSSMSGRGMDGYTF. CDR3 DNA: TGTGACAGCAGTATGTCGGGCAGGGGGATGGATGGCTACACCTTC.

In regard to this clonotype: One junction end disagrees with the germline gene, perhaps due to a read error. The rearrangement uses TRBV28 and TRBJ2-7; 9 bases match TRBD1. The CDR3 consists of 15 residues. Germline loops: CDR1 MDHEN, CDR2 SYDVKM. CDR3 sequence reads: CASTFTGGEWYEKYF. The DNA of the CDR3 is TGTGCCAGCACGTTCACAGGGGGCGAATGGTACGAGAAGTACTTC.

Written as DNA, the CDR3 is TGTGCCAGCAGTTGGGACACAGATACGCAGTATTTT. It specifies CASSWDTDTQYF. The chain is built from TRBV7-9 and TRBJ2-3; D unclear. V was cut by 6 bases and J by 2 bases, with 6 bases left in between. This CDR3 spans 12 amino acids. The germline V gene has CDR1 SEHNR and CDR2 FQNEAQ (reference sequence).

In this sample, this clonotype turned up a few times. One junction end does not reproduce the germline sequence, and a read error may be involved. The gene calls are TRBV11-3 and TRBJ2-3; D may be TRBD2 (5 bases). Germline V gene lookup returns CDR1 SGHNT and CDR2 YENEEA. CDR3 length equals 15 residues. As DNA, the CDR3 is TGTGCCAGCACCCGTCGGGAAGTAAGCACGGATACGCAGTATTTT. Amino acid sequence: CASTRREVSTDTQYF.

This clonotype is judged medium-sized. The V call is TRBV11-3, the J call TRBJ2-1, with 8 bases fitting TRBD2. Looked up from germline, CDR1 is SGHNT and CDR2 is YENEEA. V lost 2 bases and J lost 3; bases outside the gene matches: 21. This CDR3 spans 21 amino acids. This CDR3 is CASSLMYGTRREAVGYNEQFF. CDR3 nucleotide sequence: TGTGCCAGCAGCTTAATGTACGGTACTAGGCGGGAGGCCGTGGGCTACAATGAGCAGTTCTTC. Full variable domain (remainder filled in from reference TRBV11-3 and TRBJ2-1): EAGVVQSPRYKIIEKKQPVAFWCNPISGHNTLYWYLQNLGQGPELLIRYENEEAVDDSQLPKDRFSAERLKGVDSTLKIQPAELGDSAVYLCASSLMYGTRREAVGYNEQFFGPGTRLTVL.

This clonotype was seen repeatedly, ten times or more. CDR3 sequence: CSARDFGGANTEAFF. The DNA of the CDR3 is TGCAGTGCTAGAGATTTTGGAGGGGCCAACACTGAAGCTTTCTTT. The genes are TRBV20-1 and TRBJ1-1; tentatively, D is TRBD1 (5 bases). V was shortened by 0 bases and J by 2 bases, with 13 bases between the two germline ends. This CDR3 is 15 amino acids long. Germline CDR1 and CDR2: DFQATT and SNEGSKA (reference sequence).

This chain connects TRBV5-1 to TRBJ2-3; D gene ambiguous. The germline V gene has CDR1 SGHRS and CDR2 YFSETQ. The CDR3 loop spans 16 amino acids. V dropped 0 bases and J dropped 2 bases, with 13 bases sitting between them. The CDR3 region is CASSLEDRINTDTQYF. CDR3 nucleotides: TGCGCCAGCAGCTTGGAGGATAGAATCAACACAGATACGCAGTATTTT.

The rearrangement links TRBV7-9 to TRBJ2-3, with D unresolved. The germline CDR1 and CDR2 sequences are SEHNR and FQNEAQ (reference sequence). The CDR3 is made up of 13 amino acids. The ends were cut back, 5 bases at V and 1 base at J, with 7 bases in the middle. The CDR3 nucleotides read TGTGCCAGCAGCATAATCCGCACAGATACGCAGTATTTT. This gives the protein CASSIIRTDTQYF.